The clone carrying this T cell receptor (beta chain) came up a few times. The antigen remains unidentified. This specimen belongs to a study of beta chain features in type 1 diabetes. Study findings and constraints: HLA effects on TCRB rearrangement stayed unresolved here. VDJ junctions in type 1 diabetes patients carried more deletions and fewer insertions. A greater similarity of naive, central memory and Treg TCRB repertoires was seen among patients than among healthy donors.

Sequencing targeted expressed TCRB transcripts, as all isolated RNA had been reverse transcribed. Clones were sequenced by immunoSEQ multiplex PCR, and TCRdb holds only the in-frame ones, with some missing. The sample has about 150,000 clones; less than 9.5% are singletons. CDR1 is SEHNR, CDR2 FQNEAQ, per germline (reference sequence). V lost 0 bases, J lost 0 bases, and 4 bases lay in between. The CDR3 spans 14 residues. This chain links TRBV7-9 with TRBJ2-3, with D unresolved. The sample consisted of central memory CD4+ T cells from blood. This receptor was identified in a man aged 18 to 30 in good health. In DNA form, the CDR3 reads TGTGCCAGCAGCTTAGCCCCTAGCACAGATACGCAGTATTTT. Translating it yields CASSLAPSTDTQYF.